This T cell receptor beta chain was sequenced in a study of T cells in Graves' hyperthyroidism and ophthalmopathy. The germline V gene encodes CDR1 DFQATT and CDR2 SNEGSKA (reference sequence). CDR3 length equals 15 residues. The V end lost 5 bases, the J end lost 3 bases, and 20 bases lay between the germline ends. This clonotype was counted many times. The antigen is not known. There were TCR beta CDR3 regions amplified from RNA transcripts. A set of HTBI primers served as the primers for a first-round RT-PCR of the TCR CDR3. One entry per CDR3 protein, called by TCRdb with MiXCR from the multiplex PCR reads. The table lists 200,000 to 250,000 distinct CDR3 sequences, over 20% of them singletons. Notes on the study in general: From stable hyperthyroidism, ophthalmopathy was set apart by a 13 V-J model. A median 6.5 months before onset, the model predicted ophthalmopathy.

Clinical symptoms, serum thyroxine, TRAb, thyroid ultrasound and orbital computed tomography established diagnosis. This TCR was sampled from a middle-aged woman with Graves' ophthalmopathy. The source material was blood. The chain has TRBV20-1 and TRBJ2-7; D possibly corresponds to TRBD2 (6 bases). The CDR3 DNA reads TGCAGTGCTGGCCGAGCGGGTCCCCAGATCTACGAGCAGTACTTC. Amino acids: CSAGRAGPQIYEQYF.